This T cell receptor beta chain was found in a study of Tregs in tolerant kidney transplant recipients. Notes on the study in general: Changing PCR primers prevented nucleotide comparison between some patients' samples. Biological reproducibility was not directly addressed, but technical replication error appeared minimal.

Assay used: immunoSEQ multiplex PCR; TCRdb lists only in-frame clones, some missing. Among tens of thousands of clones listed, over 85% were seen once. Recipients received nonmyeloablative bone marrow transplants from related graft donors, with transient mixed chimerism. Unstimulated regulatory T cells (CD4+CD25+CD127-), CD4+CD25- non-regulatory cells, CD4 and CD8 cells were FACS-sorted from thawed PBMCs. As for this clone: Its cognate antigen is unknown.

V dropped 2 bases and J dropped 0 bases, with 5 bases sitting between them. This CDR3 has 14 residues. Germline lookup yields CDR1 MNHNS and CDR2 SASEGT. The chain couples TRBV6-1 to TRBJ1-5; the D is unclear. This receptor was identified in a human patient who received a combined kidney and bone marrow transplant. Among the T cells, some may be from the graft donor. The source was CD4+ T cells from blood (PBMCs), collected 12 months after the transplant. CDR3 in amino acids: CASSEQFSNQPQHF. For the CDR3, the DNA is TGTGCCAGCAGTGAACAGTTTAGCAATCAGCCCCAGCATTTT.